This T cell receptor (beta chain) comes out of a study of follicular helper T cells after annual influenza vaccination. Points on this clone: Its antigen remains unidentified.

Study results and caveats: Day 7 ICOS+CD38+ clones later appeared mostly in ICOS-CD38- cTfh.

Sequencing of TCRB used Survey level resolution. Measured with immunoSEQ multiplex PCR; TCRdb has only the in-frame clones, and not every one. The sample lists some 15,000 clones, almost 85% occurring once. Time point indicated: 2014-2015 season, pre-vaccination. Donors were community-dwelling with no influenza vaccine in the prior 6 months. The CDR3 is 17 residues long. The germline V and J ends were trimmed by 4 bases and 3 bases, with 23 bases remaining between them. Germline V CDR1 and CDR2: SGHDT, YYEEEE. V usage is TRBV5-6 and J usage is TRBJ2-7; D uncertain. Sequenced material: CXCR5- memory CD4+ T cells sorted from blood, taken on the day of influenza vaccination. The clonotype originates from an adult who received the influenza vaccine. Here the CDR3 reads CASSRASQWQIFYEQYF. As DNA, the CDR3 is TGTGCCAGCAGCCGGGCATCCCAGTGGCAGATCTTCTACGAGCAGTACTTC.